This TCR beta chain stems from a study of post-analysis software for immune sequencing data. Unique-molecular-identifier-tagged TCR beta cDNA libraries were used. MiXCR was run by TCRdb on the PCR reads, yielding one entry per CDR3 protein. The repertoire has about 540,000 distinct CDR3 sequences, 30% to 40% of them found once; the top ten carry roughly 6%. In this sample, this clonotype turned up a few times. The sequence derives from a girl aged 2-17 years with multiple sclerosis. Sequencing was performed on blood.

In nucleotides, the CDR3 is TGCGCCAGCAGCCTCGCCCGGGGCCCCACAGGGGGCTACGAGCAGTACTTC. Protein sequence: CASSLARGPTGGYEQYF. J is TRBJ2-7 and V is TRBV4-1; TRBD1 aligns across 8 bases. Germline V CDR1 and CDR2: MGHRA, YSYEKL. The CDR3 runs to 17 residues. Trimming at V came to 4 bases and at J to 3 bases, leaving 14 bases not matched to a gene.